These 23 T cell receptor beta chains came from one sample sequenced in a study of blood T cell repertoires in COVID-19. Libraries were prepared by immunoSEQ multiplex PCR; TCRdb keeps only in-frame clonotypes and omits some of them. Seen here are tens of thousands of clones, roughly 87% observed once, and the top ten hold 25% to 30%. Source material: peripheral blood. The source is a woman of 80 years or more with active or convalescent COVID-19.

This clone was seen a single time. The chain couples TRBV4-3 to TRBJ2-2; 8 bases align to TRBD2. With V trimmed by 2 bases and J by 4 bases, 18 bases remained unmatched. Per germline, CDR1 LGHNA and CDR2 YSLEER. The CDR3 loop spans 20 amino acids. The CDR3 is CASSQRRAAGAPGLTGELFF. Here the CDR3 DNA reads TGCGCCAGCAGCCAAAGGAGAGCAGCGGGGGCCCCTGGTCTCACCGGGGAGCTGTTTTTT.

In its sample, this clone was seen once. V gene TRBV7-9 combines with J gene TRBJ2-3; the D gene is possibly TRBD2 (6 bases). The CDR3 is 16 residues long. V lost 4 bases and J 0 bases, leaving 14 bases between the germline ends. CDR1 SEHNR and CDR2 FQNEAQ come from the germline V gene (reference sequence). CDR3 sequence reads: CASSWDLYTSTDTQYF. CDR3 DNA sequence: TGTGCCAGCAGCTGGGACTTATACACTAGCACAGATACGCAGTATTTT.

The genes are TRBV10-3 and TRBJ2-1; 13 bases match TRBD2. The CDR3 runs to 19 residues. Per the germline V gene, CDR1 is ENHRY and CDR2 is SYGVKD. The J segment lost 4 bases and the V segment lost 3 bases, leaving 12 bases of the junction unmatched. The CDR3 spells CAISELAGGALTPYNEQFF. The CDR3 DNA reads TGTGCCATCAGTGAACTAGCGGGGGGGGCCCTTACACCTTACAATGAGCAGTTCTTC.

The J gene is TRBJ2-7, the V gene TRBV21-1; TRBD2 was called by the table and not checked on the DNA. TRBV21-1 is deemed a pseudogene. CDR3 length equals 15 residues. CDR3 region: CASSKGGTASYEQYF. The CDR3 nucleotides read TGTGCCAGCAGCAAAGGCGGGACTGCGTCCTACGAGCAGTACTTC.

The chain is built from TRBV5-1 and TRBJ2-1; 10 bases fit TRBD2. Looked up from germline, CDR1 is SGHRS and CDR2 is YFSETQ. The V gene end was trimmed by 8 bases and the J gene end by 4 bases; junction bases not matched to a gene: 6. The CDR3 consists of 14 residues. CDR3 protein: CARYQAGGYNEQFF. Here the CDR3 DNA reads TGCGCCAGGTATCAAGCGGGGGGGTACAATGAGCAGTTCTTC.

The chain couples TRBV5-4 to TRBJ1-1, with 7 bases that match TRBD1. The ends lost 4 bases at V and 4 bases at J; junction bases unmatched: 4. CDR3 length equals 13 residues. Per the germline V gene, CDR1 is SGHNT and CDR2 is YYREEE (reference sequence). CDR3 residues: CASSADRSTEAFF. The CDR3 nucleotides read TGTGCCAGCAGCGCGGACAGGTCCACTGAAGCTTTCTTT. The variable domain in full, with the rest retrieved from reference TRBV5-4 and TRBJ1-1, is ETGVTQSPTHLIKTRGQQVTLRCSSQSGHNTVSWYQQALGQGPQFIFQYYREEENGRGNFPPRFSGLQFPNYSSELNVNALELDDSALYLCASSADRSTEAFFGQGTRLTVV.

The rearrangement uses TRBV7-6 and TRBJ2-7, with 8 bases fitting TRBD1. CDR3 size: 14 residues. Germline loops: CDR1 SGHVS, CDR2 FNYEAQ. V lost 5 bases and J lost 0; bases outside the gene matches: 3. CDR3 sequence (DNA): TGTGCCAGCAGCCAGGGGGCCGGCTCCTACGAGCAGTACTTC. It codes for CASSQGAGSYEQYF.

This CDR3 reads CASSMPLAGTNTGELFF. In DNA, the CDR3 is TGTGCCAGCAGTATGCCGCTAGCGGGGACGAACACCGGGGAGCTGTTTTTT. This rearrangement joins TRBV9 to TRBJ2-2, with 9 bases identical to TRBD2. The germline gives CDR1 SGDLS, CDR2 YYNGEE. Trimming cost V 5 bases and J 0 bases; bases outside gene matches: 8. This CDR3 is 17 amino acids long.

This chain uses TRBV19 with TRBJ1-1; 8 bases line up with TRBD1. Germline CDR1 LNHDA, CDR2 SQIVND (reference sequence). Trimming at V came to 6 bases and at J to 1 base, leaving 10 bases not matched to a gene. The CDR3 consists of 16 residues. Here the CDR3 DNA reads TGTGCCAGTAGAGACCCCGGACAGGGAGCGAACACTGAAGCTTTCTTT. It specifies CASRDPGQGANTEAFF.

V and J are TRBV9 and TRBJ1-2; D perhaps matches TRBD1 (5 bases). CDR3 length: 14 residues. Germline CDR1 SGDLS, CDR2 YYNGEE. The V and J ends lost 3 bases and 2 bases respectively, with 11 bases between them. Here the CDR3 DNA reads TGTGCCAGCAGCGCCTATACAGGAAACTATGGCTACACCTTC. Encoded protein: CASSAYTGNYGYTF.

The chain links TRBV28 to TRBJ1-2, with D unresolved. Germline values: CDR1 MDHEN, CDR2 SYDVKM. V was shortened by 1 base and J by 2 bases, with 14 bases between the two germline ends. The CDR3 runs 16 residues. CDR3 sequence: CASSLSGSDPNYGYTF. The CDR3 DNA follows: TGTGCCAGCAGTTTATCGGGGTCCGACCCAAACTATGGCTACACCTTC.

The chain recombines TRBV27 with TRBJ2-3; 7 bases are shared with TRBD1. The germline V gene has CDR1 MNHEY and CDR2 SMNVEV (reference sequence). The CDR3 loop spans 15 amino acids. The trim removed 6 bases at V and 4 bases at J, leaving 10 bases unmatched. In DNA, the CDR3 is TGTGCCAGCAGCCTGGGACAGATTACCCCAGATACGCAGTATTTT. Residues: CASSLGQITPDTQYF.

The chain links TRBV4-2 to TRBJ2-4; perhaps TRBD1 as D (5 bases). V shed 3 bases and J shed 6 bases, with 21 bases lying between them. From germline, CDR1 is LGHNA and CDR2 YNFKEQ. This CDR3 contains 17 residues. The CDR3 DNA sequence: TGTGCCAGCAGCCACCCAGACAGCCCAAACTTCGGAAACATTCAGTACTTC. It yields the protein CASSHPDSPNFGNIQYF.

The chain joins TRBV30 to TRBJ1-1, with 11 bases matching TRBD1. Germline CDR1 GTSNPN, CDR2 SVGIG (reference sequence). J lost 3 bases, V lost 2 bases, and 5 bases had no gene match. This CDR3 is 15 amino acids long. The CDR3 here is CAWSPGGQGDTEAFF. Written as DNA, the CDR3 is TGTGCCTGGAGTCCCGGGGGACAGGGGGACACTGAAGCTTTCTTT.

The J gene is TRBJ1-5, the V gene TRBV19, with 10 bases lining up with TRBD1. V gave up 5 bases and J gave up 5 bases; unmatched junction bases: 3. Germline V CDR1 and CDR2: LNHDA, SQIVND (reference sequence). CDR3 length equals 14 residues. The CDR3 is CASSQTGGHQPQHF. CDR3 sequence (DNA): TGTGCCAGTAGTCAGACAGGGGGCCATCAGCCCCAGCATTTT. The full variable domain, completed using reference TRBV19 and TRBJ1-5, is DGGITQSPKYLFRKEGQNVTLSCEQNLNHDAMYWYRQDPGQGLRLIYYSQIVNDFQKGDIAEGYSVSREKKESFPLTVTSAQKNPTAFYLCASSQTGGHQPQHFGDGTRLSIL.

The chain employs TRBV5-6 and TRBJ1-2; 8 positions match TRBD1. Germline CDR1 SGHDT, CDR2 YYEEEE. The length of the CDR3 is 17 residues. V shed 1 base and J 6 bases; nucleotides not matched to a gene: 14. The CDR3 protein is CASSLRTTGAFTDGYTF. DNA for the CDR3: TGTGCCAGCAGCTTGAGAACGACAGGGGCCTTTACGGATGGCTACACCTTC.

This chain links TRBV10-2 with TRBJ2-5; TRBD2 aligns across 8 bases. The length of the CDR3 is 15 residues. Germline loops: CDR1 WSHSY, CDR2 SAAADI. The ends lost 8 bases at V and 3 bases at J; junction bases unmatched: 11. The CDR3 loop reads CASRGGGLGKETQYF. DNA of the CDR3: TGCGCCAGCCGGGGCGGGGGGCTAGGGAAAGAGACCCAGTACTTC.

The chain has TRBV6-6 and TRBJ1-1, with TRBD1 matching over 7 bases. The ends lost 8 bases at V and 4 bases at J; junction bases unmatched: 7. Germline V gene data show CDR1 as MNHNY and CDR2 as SVGAGI (reference sequence). This CDR3 is 13 amino acids long. The CDR3 coding sequence is TGTGCCAGCCCAGGGGGAGCTTCCACTGAAGCTTTCTTT. Its protein is CASPGGASTEAFF.

The V call is TRBV6-1, the J call TRBJ2-1, with D possibly TRBD2 on 7 matching bases. Germline-derived CDR1 and CDR2 are MNHNS and SASEGT. There are 13 residues in the CDR3. V was shortened by 3 bases and J by 8 bases, with 11 bases between the two germline ends. In DNA form, the CDR3 reads TGTGCCAGCAGTGATGAGGGGGGGGATGAGCAGTTCTTC. Its translation: CASSDEGGDEQFF.

The chain joins TRBV9 to TRBJ2-5; TRBD2 matches 8 bases. Trimming cost V 4 bases and J 1 base; bases outside gene matches: 21. Germline CDR1 reads SGDLS; CDR2 reads YYNGEE. This CDR3 has 20 amino acids. The CDR3 loop is CASSPNPFSSGGNLQETQYF. The CDR3 DNA sequence: TGTGCCAGCAGCCCCAACCCCTTTTCAAGCGGGGGCAACCTCCAAGAGACCCAGTACTTC. Using reference TRBV9 and TRBJ2-5 for the parts outside the CDR3, the full variable domain is DSGVTQTPKHLITATGQRVTLRCSPRSGDLSVYWYQQSLDQGLQFLIQYYNGEERAKGNILERFSAQQFPDLHSELNLSSLELGDSALYFCASSPNPFSSGGNLQETQYFGPGTRLLVL.

V usage is TRBV4-3 and J usage is TRBJ1-5, with D possibly being TRBD1 (5 bases). V shed 0 bases and J shed 1 base, with 10 bases lying between them. CDR3 length: 16 residues. In germline, CDR1 is LGHNA, CDR2 YSLEER. CDR3 sequence reads: CASSQDWGVSNQPQHF. The CDR3 nucleotides read TGCGCCAGCAGCCAAGATTGGGGGGTCAGCAATCAGCCCCAGCATTTT.

The chain carries TRBV30 and TRBJ1-4, with 7 nucleotides matching TRBD1. Germline V gene data show CDR1 as GTSNPN and CDR2 as SVGIG (reference sequence). This CDR3 comprises 13 residues. V lost 4 bases, J lost 8 bases, and 7 bases stayed unmatched. CDR3 in DNA: TGTGCCTGGACCGAGGGGGCTGTCGAAAAACTGTTTTTT. Its protein product is CAWTEGAVEKLFF.

The V and J genes are TRBV5-1 and TRBJ2-2, with 12 bases that match TRBD2. Trimming at V came to 5 bases and at J to 4 bases, leaving 9 bases not matched to a gene. The CDR3 totals 17 residues. The V gene's germline CDR1 is SGHRS and CDR2 YFSETQ. CDR3 coding DNA: TGCGCCAGCAGTCACCGACTAGCGGGGGACTCCACCGGGGAGCTGTTTTTT. As protein: CASSHRLAGDSTGELFF.